Listed here are 24 T cell receptor beta chains from one sample, sequenced in a study of tumor and adjacent non-tumor tissue in lung cancer. The library came from three nested PCR rounds adapted from ARM-PCR protocols. TCRdb used MiXCR to reprocess the multiplex PCR reads, holding one entry per CDR3 protein. The table lists 100,000 or so distinct CDR3 sequences, roughly 80% of them singletons. No cell sorting was done before RNA was extracted from the tissue. Distant lung tissue was collected more than 3 cm away from the tumor edge. The sample taken for sequencing was distant non-tumor lung tissue. The receptors originated from a man in his 60s with small cell lung cancer.

A note on this clonotype: The conserved final phenylalanine or tryptophan is absent from the CDR3, which likely points to a read error. This chain uses TRBV11-1 with TRBJ2-1, with 13 positions matching TRBD2. The CDR3 consists of 18 residues. The germline gives CDR1 SGHAT, CDR2 FQDESV (reference sequence). The CDR3 reads CTSSSESRTSGSGNEQFS. The CDR3 bases are TGTACCAGCAGCTCAGAATCAAGGACTAGCGGGAGTGGTAATGAGCAGTTCTCC.

This chain connects TRBV7-9 to TRBJ2-3; 9 nucleotides align to TRBD2. Germline CDR1 SEHNR, CDR2 FQNEAQ (reference sequence). With 6 bases clipped from V and 2 bases from J, the junction kept 6 bases outside the gene matches. This CDR3 has 15 amino acids. The CDR3 loop is CASRPPSGNTDTQYF. The CDR3 DNA reads as TGTGCCAGCAGGCCCCCTAGCGGGAACACAGATACGCAGTATTTT.

The rearrangement joins TRBV6-2 or TRBV6-3 to TRBJ2-3; 9 bases match TRBD2. The CDR3 spans 17 residues. CDR1 and CDR2 from the germline V gene are MNHEY and SVGEGT. Losses at the gene ends were 7 bases for V and 4 bases for J; bases not matched to a gene: 15. The CDR3 loop is CASNYSLAGRRADTQYF. In nucleotides, the CDR3 is TGTGCCAGCAACTACTCCCTAGCGGGAAGGCGGGCAGATACGCAGTATTTT.

In the case of this clonotype: Its ends do not fully match the called genes, so a read error is possible. DNA of the CDR3: TGCAGCGTAACCGGGACAGGAGAGATCCAGTACTTC. Protein sequence: CSVTGTGEIQYF. J is TRBJ2-5 and V is TRBV29-1; 8 nucleotides match TRBD1. The CDR3 is 12 amino acids. The germline V gene has CDR1 SQVTM and CDR2 ANQGSEA.

For this clonotype: One end of the junction does not line up with germline, which may come from a read error. The genes are TRBV25-1 and TRBJ1-6; unclear D gene. The germline gives CDR1 MGHDK, CDR2 SYGVNS. This CDR3 is 15 amino acids long. CDR3 in amino acids: CANSPTERYNSPLHF. Here the CDR3 DNA reads TGTGCCAACAGTCCGACGGAGCGTTATAATTCACCCCTCCACTTT.

This clonotype was observed a few times. Sequence at one end of the junction differs from germline and may be a read error. This sequence joins TRBV24-1 and TRBJ2-5; D is ambiguous. The CDR3 covers 12 residues. Germline V gene lookup returns CDR1 KGHDR and CDR2 SFDVKD. The CDR3 region is CAISDLGETQYF. Here the CDR3 DNA reads TGTGCCATCAGTGACCTCGGAGAGACCCAGTACTTC.

Worth noting for this clonotype: At one end, the junction sequence differs from germline, possibly due to a read error. V gene TRBV4-2 combines with J gene TRBJ2-2, with D unresolved. The germline V gene encodes CDR1 LGHNA and CDR2 YNFKEQ. This CDR3 has 12 residues. In nucleotides, the CDR3 is TGTGCCGGCAGCCAACAGACCGCGGAGCTGTTTTTT. Its protein is CAGSQQTAELFF.

This clonotype appeared a single time. V gene TRBV12-3 or TRBV12-4 combines with J gene TRBJ2-3; the D gene is possibly TRBD2 (6 bases). V lost 6 bases and J 5 bases, leaving 18 bases between the germline ends. CDR3 length equals 15 residues. The CDR3 nucleotides are TGTGCCAGCAGACAGACTAACGGGAGTAAAGATACGCAGTATTTT. Amino acids: CASRQTNGSKDTQYF.

Comment on this clonotype: Being one base from a much bigger clone, this may be a read error. J is TRBJ1-2 and V is TRBV5-4; D unclear. The CDR3 sequence is 13 residues long. In germline, CDR1 is SGHNT, CDR2 YYREEE (reference sequence). CDR3 residues: CVSSLTSRGGYTF. CDR3 coding DNA: TGTGTCAGCAGCTTGACTTCCCGGGGTGGCTACACCTTC.

As concerns this clonotype: Possible read error: a much larger clone is one base away. CDR3 DNA sequence: TGCGTCAGCAGCTTGGGTTTGAACACTGAAGCTTTCTTT. Translated: CVSSLGLNTEAFF. V is TRBV5-1 and J is TRBJ1-1; D is ambiguous. The CDR3 runs 13 residues. Germline CDR1 SGHRS, CDR2 YFSETQ.

A note on this clonotype: The conserved phenylalanine or tryptophan is not found at the CDR3 terminus, so this likely reflects a read error. J is TRBJ2-1 and V is TRBV20-1, with a possible D match to TRBD2 (7 bases). Germline lookup yields CDR1 DFQATT and CDR2 SNEGSKA (reference sequence). The CDR3 has 12 residues. The germline V and J ends were trimmed by 0 bases and 9 bases, with 9 bases remaining between them. CDR3 loop: CSAREGGVEQFS. The CDR3 DNA reads as TGCAGTGCTAGAGAAGGGGGGGTTGAGCAGTTCTCC.

Turning to this clonotype: Relative to the germline gene, one junction end is altered; a read error may explain this. The genes are TRBV6-6 and TRBJ2-3; a weak D match, TRBD2 (5 bases). The CDR3 sequence is 15 residues long. Germline V gene lookup returns CDR1 MNHNY and CDR2 SVGAGI (reference sequence). As DNA, the CDR3 is TGTGCCATCAGTCGGGGTCGGCCCTTCACAGATACGCAGTATTTT. It codes for CAISRGRPFTDTQYF.

Details on this clonotype: This likely comes from a read error, as the CDR3 has no conserved phenylalanine or tryptophan at its end. V usage is TRBV6-6 and J usage is TRBJ1-5; the D is unclear. The germline V and J ends were trimmed by 5 bases and 1 base, with 9 bases remaining between them. From germline, CDR1 is MNHNY and CDR2 SVGAGI (reference sequence). The CDR3 runs 14 residues. As DNA, the CDR3 is TGTGCCAGCAGTCCAGCCAGGAGCAATCAGCCCCAGCATTTA. Encoded protein: CASSPARSNQPQHL.

With regard to this clonotype: A read error may explain this, as a much larger clone is one base away. The rearrangement uses TRBV14 and TRBJ1-1; D perhaps matches TRBD1 (5 bases). CDR1 is SGHDN, CDR2 FVKESK, per germline. This CDR3 spans 15 amino acids. The CDR3 coding sequence is TGTGCCAACAGCCACCTAGGGGCGACGAACACTGAAGCTTTCTTT. Its protein product is CANSHLGATNTEAFF.

Regarding this clonotype: A junction end diverges from the germline sequence, so it may reflect a read error. The rearrangement uses TRBV30 and TRBJ1-5, with D maybe TRBD1 (6 bases). The CDR3 has 13 amino acids. Per the germline V gene, CDR1 is GTSNPN and CDR2 is SVGIG (reference sequence). The CDR3: CAWGTDSCQPQHF. The CDR3 coding sequence is TGTGCCTGGGGAACGGACAGCTGTCAGCCCCAACATTTT. The complete variable domain, with remaining parts taken from reference TRBV30 and TRBJ1-5, reads SQTIHQWPATLVQPVGSPLSLECTVEGTSNPNLYWYRQAAGRGLQLLFYSVGIGQISSEVPQNLSASRPQDRQFILSSKKLLLSDSGFYLCAWGTDSCQPQHFGDGTRLSIL.

A few counts support this clonotype. The V and J genes are TRBV20-1 and TRBJ2-1; 9 positions agree with TRBD2. CDR1 is DFQATT and CDR2 is SNEGSKA in the germline V gene (reference sequence). The CDR3 sequence is 14 residues long. V dropped 2 bases and J dropped 9; count of bases not matched to a gene: 8. CDR3 in DNA: TGCAGTGCTAGACGTAGCGGGAGAGACTTTGAGCAGTTCTTC. It translates to CSARRSGRDFEQFF.

CDR3 residues: CTISETDRGLGYTF. Written as DNA, the CDR3 is TGTACTATCAGTGAAACGGACAGGGGGCTGGGCTACACCTTC. The chain carries TRBV10-3 and TRBJ1-2; 11 bases fit TRBD1. Germline V lookup: CDR1 ENHRY, CDR2 SYGVKD. CDR3 length equals 14 residues.

As concerns this clonotype: Compared with germline, one end of the junction differs, possibly owing to a read error. The V and J genes are TRBV12-3 or TRBV12-4 and TRBJ2-6; D may match TRBD1 or TRBD2 (5 bases each). The CDR3 spans 13 residues. In DNA form, the CDR3 reads TGTGCCTGCGTAAGGACTGGGGCCAACATCCTGACTTTC. Translating it yields CACVRTGANILTF.

The rearrangement links TRBV4-2 to TRBJ1-2; D not certain. CDR1 is LGHNA, CDR2 YNFKEQ, per germline. Deletions cut 2 bases from V and 12 bases from J, with 22 bases between. There are 15 residues in the CDR3. CDR3 region: CASSQSLLGLHSNTF. DNA for the CDR3: TGTGCCAGCAGCCAATCCCTCCTCGGACTCCACTCCAACACCTTC.

Points on this clonotype: Its ends do not fully match the called genes, so a read error is possible. The CDR3 DNA reads TGTGCCAGCAGTTTAGTGAAAGCCCAGAGCTCCTACATTGACCAGTTCTTC. Protein sequence: CASSLVKAQSSYIDQFF. The gene calls are TRBV11-2 and TRBJ2-1; no clear D gene. CDR1 is SGHAT and CDR2 is FQNNGV in the germline V gene. The CDR3 is 17 amino acids.

This chain connects TRBV12-3 or TRBV12-4 to TRBJ2-1; 7 nucleotides align to TRBD2. V was clipped by 9 bases and J by 5 bases; unmatched bases: 10. This CDR3 spans 14 amino acids. CDR3 in DNA: TGTGCCAGTGCGGTTAGGGAGGGTCACAATGAGCAGTTCTTC. It encodes CASAVREGHNEQFF.

This clonotype was found many times. The V and J genes are TRBV7-9 and TRBJ2-1; a weak D match, TRBD2 (5 bases). The CDR3 length is 13 residues. V was clipped by 5 bases and J by 9 bases, with 14 bases between them. The germline gives CDR1 SEHNR, CDR2 FQNEAQ (reference sequence). The CDR3 loop reads CASSAGLAVEQFF. The CDR3 DNA follows: TGTGCCAGCAGCGCCGGCCTAGCAGTTGAGCAGTTCTTC.

As to this clonotype: Since no conserved phenylalanine or tryptophan closes the CDR3, a read error is the likely cause. It is unclear where the CDR3 begins or ends on the DNA, so no DNA is shown, and the CDR3 is as TCRdb lists it. This CDR3 is CSVGRDRYNEQFI. V and J are TRBV29-1 and TRBJ2-1; whether TRBD1, the table's D call, matches the DNA was not checked. CDR1 is SQVTM, CDR2 ANQGSEA, per germline. Ends included, the CDR3 has 13 residues.

J is TRBJ2-1 and V is TRBV28; the D gene is possibly TRBD2 (6 bases). V lost 3 bases, J lost 4 bases, and 16 bases lay in between. Germline V CDR1 and CDR2: MDHEN, SYDVKM. The CDR3 covers 16 residues. CDR3 sequence reads: CASSFTTGEGYNEQFF. The DNA of the CDR3 is TGTGCCAGCAGTTTTACGACGGGAGAAGGGTACAATGAGCAGTTCTTC.